Below are 15 T cell receptor beta chains sequenced from a single sample in a study of blood T cell repertoires in COVID-19. Clones were read by immunoSEQ multiplex PCR, and TCRdb kept only the in-frame ones, dropping some. This sample yields about 48,000 clones, of which around 83% are seen a single time; 5.2% belongs to the top ten. Material: peripheral blood. Receptors were obtained from a human donor in a cohort sampled during active COVID-19.

This chain uses TRBV12-3 or TRBV12-4 with TRBJ1-2; the match to TRBD1 covers 8 bases. This CDR3 is 13 amino acids long. Trimming cost V 7 bases and J 8 bases; bases outside gene matches: 9. CDR3 in DNA: TGTGCCAGCACCGTTCGCCGGACAGGGGGCTACACCTTC. It codes for CASTVRRTGGYTF.

In its sample, this clone was seen a few times. CDR3 loop: CASSFRDRVLDEQFF. CDR3 nucleotide sequence: TGTGCCAGCAGTTTCAGGGACAGGGTTCTCGATGAGCAGTTCTTC. V is TRBV5-6 and J is TRBJ2-1; 9 nucleotides agree with TRBD1. The trim removed 5 bases at V and 8 bases at J, leaving 11 bases unmatched. The germline V gene encodes CDR1 SGHDT and CDR2 YYEEEE. This CDR3 is 15 amino acids long.

This clone was observed a single time. V gene TRBV19 combines with J gene TRBJ1-1, with 8 bases fitting TRBD1. The ends lost 6 bases at V and 4 bases at J; junction bases unmatched: 7. This CDR3 has 14 residues. CDR1 and CDR2 from the germline V gene are LNHDA and SQIVND (reference sequence). The CDR3 region has the DNA TGTGCCAGTAGCAAGGGACAGGTAATCACTGAAGCTTTCTTT. This sequence encodes CASSKGQVITEAFF.

The rearrangement uses TRBV7-9 and TRBJ2-5, with 9 bases fitting TRBD1. This CDR3 is 16 amino acids long. The germline gives CDR1 SEHNR, CDR2 FQNEAQ (reference sequence). Germline trimming cut 4 bases from V and 4 bases from J; bases unmatched to any gene: 10. CDR3 region: CASSSGQGPGGETQYF. The CDR3 DNA is TGTGCCAGCAGCTCAGGACAGGGGCCCGGGGGAGAGACCCAGTACTTC.

The V gene is TRBV6-5, the J gene TRBJ2-1; D might be TRBD2 (7 bases). V was cut by 7 bases and J by 0 bases, with 13 bases left in between. The CDR3 sequence is 15 residues long. The germline CDR1 and CDR2 sequences are MNHEY and SVGAGI. The DNA of the CDR3 is TGTGCCAGCAAAGGGAGGGGGAGCTCCTACAATGAGCAGTTCTTC. Encoded protein: CASKGRGSSYNEQFF.

The chain uses TRBV18 and TRBJ1-2; the match to TRBD1 covers 7 bases. Per the germline V gene, CDR1 is KGHSH and CDR2 is LQKENI. J was trimmed by 4 bases and V by 3 bases; bases with no gene match: 8. The CDR3 runs to 15 residues. DNA of the CDR3: TGTGCCAGCTCACCTTCGCAGGGGGTAGGCTATGGCTACACCTTC. It yields the protein CASSPSQGVGYGYTF. Complete variable domain (other parts from reference TRBV18 and TRBJ1-2): NAGVMQNPRHLVRRRGQEARLRCSPMKGHSHVYWYRQLPEEGLKFMVYLQKENIIDESGMPKERFSAEFPKEGPSILRIQQVVRGDSAAYFCASSPSQGVGYGYTFGSGTRLTVV.

The chain joins TRBV10-2 to TRBJ1-6; 7 nucleotides match TRBD1. The junction had 4 bases not matched to a gene; V was cut back by 7 bases and J by 4 bases. This CDR3 contains 14 residues. The germline V gene encodes CDR1 WSHSY and CDR2 SAAADI. CDR3 sequence: CASTMGQYNSPLHF. The CDR3 nucleotides are TGCGCCAGCACGATGGGACAGTATAATTCACCCCTCCACTTT.

The rearrangement uses TRBV7-9 and TRBJ2-1, with D possibly being TRBD2 (6 bases). From germline, CDR1 is SEHNR and CDR2 FQNEAQ (reference sequence). The CDR3 has 13 residues. V dropped 7 bases and J dropped 9 bases, with 16 bases sitting between them. CDR3 nucleotide sequence: TGTGCCAGCAACCTAGCGCCAGGTTTTGAGCAGTTCTTC. Translating gives CASNLAPGFEQFF.

The V gene is TRBV5-1, the J gene TRBJ1-1; maybe TRBD1 (6 bases). Trimming stripped 3 bases from V and 3 bases from J, with 21 bases between. The CDR3 has 17 residues. Germline V gives CDR1 SGHRS, CDR2 YFSETQ. Here the CDR3 reads CASSYPHGQPQDTEAFF. The CDR3 DNA sequence: TGCGCCAGCAGCTACCCCCATGGACAGCCTCAGGACACTGAAGCTTTCTTT.

This clone was found a few times. The DNA for the CDR3 is TGTGCCAGCGCGGATAATTCACCCCTCCACTTT. Translating it yields CASADNSPLHF. The gene calls are TRBV2 and TRBJ1-6; D gene uncertain. Trimming removed 8 bases at V and 5 bases at J, with 4 bases between. Per germline, CDR1 SNHLY and CDR2 FYNNEI. The CDR3 runs to 11 residues.

This chain links TRBV30 with TRBJ2-7; D might be TRBD2 (5 bases). The germline V gene has CDR1 GTSNPN and CDR2 SVGIG (reference sequence). The CDR3 totals 12 residues. The ends were cut back, 2 bases at V and 6 bases at J, with 11 bases in the middle. This CDR3 reads CAWSPSSREQYF. The CDR3 DNA is TGTGCCTGGAGTCCTAGCTCCCGCGAGCAGTACTTC.

The chain couples TRBV18 to TRBJ1-5, with 7 bases matching TRBD1. V shed 6 bases, J shed 3 bases, and the junction held 8 bases outside the gene matches. This CDR3 spans 15 amino acids. From germline, CDR1 is KGHSH and CDR2 LQKENI. Written as DNA, the CDR3 is TGTGCCAGCTCTCAGACAGGGAGGTACAATCAGCCCCAGCATTTT. Protein: CASSQTGRYNQPQHF.

V is TRBV9 and J is TRBJ2-1, with D possibly being TRBD2 (6 bases). Germline assignment: CDR1 SGDLS and CDR2 YYNGEE. V lost 0 bases, J lost 8 bases, and 9 bases lay in between. CDR3 size: 13 residues. CDR3 DNA sequence: TGTGCCAGCAGCGTAGCGACTAGACATGAGCAGTTCTTC. This gives the protein CASSVATRHEQFF.

The J gene is TRBJ1-2, the V gene TRBV30; 7 bases match TRBD1. The junction had 10 bases not matched to a gene; V was cut back by 0 bases and J by 6 bases. Germline CDR1 is GTSNPN and CDR2 is SVGIG (reference sequence). CDR3 length equals 15 residues. CDR3 amino acids: CAWSVEQTGANGYTF. DNA of the CDR3: TGTGCCTGGAGTGTCGAACAAACAGGGGCGAATGGCTACACCTTC.

The chain employs TRBV9 and TRBJ2-3; TRBD1 is a possible D gene (6 bases). Germline values: CDR1 SGDLS, CDR2 YYNGEE. The CDR3 has 13 amino acids. Trimming took 5 bases from V and 4 from J, leaving 11 bases between them. CDR3 DNA sequence: TGTGCCAGCAGGGGGAAGGGGGCAGATACGCAGTATTTT. Translated: CASRGKGADTQYF.